This is a list of T cell receptor beta chains from one sample in a study of T cells in localized non-small cell lung cancer. TCRdb keeps only in-frame clones here, not all; method: immunoSEQ multiplex PCR. Here the sample spans about 28,000 clones, about four fifths being singletons. The sample consisted of peripheral blood mononuclear cells, taken before any cancer treatment. These receptors were taken from a man aged 35-69 years with stage III lung adenocarcinoma. Both conserved end residues are part of each CDR3. D genes are given only for firm matches. Only some rows state a clone size, as once, few, many or a class for expanded clones.

V gene: TRBV4-2
clone size: NA
CDR3 length: 15
D gene: NA
J gene: TRBJ2-1
CDR3 protein: CASSQGLPSYNEQFF
CDR3 DNA: TGTGCCAGCAGCCAAGGGCTACCCTCCTACAATGAGCAGTTCTTC

V gene: TRBV6-6
clone size: once
CDR3 length: 11
D gene: NA
J gene: TRBJ1-4
CDR3 protein: CASSPGEKLFF
CDR3 DNA: TGTGCCAGCAGCCCGGGGGAAAAACTGTTTTTT

V gene: TRBV2
clone size: NA
CDR3 length: 17
D gene: TRBD2
J gene: TRBJ2-2
CDR3 protein: CASSRTSGGSNTGELFF
CDR3 DNA: TGTGCCAGCAGTCGGACTAGCGGGGGGTCGAACACCGGGGAGCTGTTTTTT

V gene: TRBV10-2
clone size: NA
CDR3 length: 15
D gene: TRBD2
J gene: TRBJ2-1
CDR3 protein: CASSSGTSELNEQFF
CDR3 DNA: TGCGCCAGCAGTTCCGGGACTAGCGAACTCAATGAGCAGTTCTTC

V gene: TRBV6-5
clone size: NA
CDR3 length: 14
D gene: TRBD1
J gene: TRBJ2-3
CDR3 protein: CASTGTVSTDTQYF
CDR3 DNA: TGTGCCAGCACCGGGACAGTATCCACAGATACGCAGTATTTT

V gene: TRBV11-2
clone size: NA
CDR3 length: 12
D gene: NA
J gene: TRBJ1-1
CDR3 protein: CASSPTRSEAFF
CDR3 DNA: TGTGCCAGCAGCCCGACTAGGTCGGAAGCTTTCTTT

V gene: TRBV28
clone size: NA
CDR3 length: 18
D gene: TRBD1
J gene: TRBJ1-2
CDR3 protein: CASSSPGTGQGLGYGYTF
CDR3 DNA: TGTGCCAGCAGTTCTCCCGGCACGGGACAGGGGTTGGGCTATGGCTACACCTTC

V gene: TRBV5-1
clone size: NA
CDR3 length: 15
D gene: NA
J gene: TRBJ1-2
CDR3 protein: CASSLVPHSNYGYTF
CDR3 DNA: TGCGCCAGCAGCTTGGTTCCGCATTCTAACTATGGCTACACCTTC

V gene: TRBV6-1
clone size: once
CDR3 length: 12
D gene: NA
J gene: TRBJ1-3
CDR3 protein: CASTGSGNTIYF
CDR3 DNA: TGTGCCAGCACCGGGTCTGGAAACACCATATATTTT

V gene: TRBV7-2
clone size: NA
CDR3 length: 11
D gene: NA
J gene: TRBJ1-1
CDR3 protein: CASGRPREAFF
CDR3 DNA: TGTGCCTCAGGCAGACCTCGAGAAGCTTTCTTT

V gene: TRBV9
clone size: few
CDR3 length: 17
D gene: TRBD1
J gene: TRBJ1-1
CDR3 protein: CASSRSTGGRGNTEAFF
CDR3 DNA: TGTGCCAGCAGCCGTAGCACAGGGGGCCGAGGGAACACTGAAGCTTTCTTT

V gene: TRBV28
clone size: few
CDR3 length: 14
D gene: NA
J gene: TRBJ2-7
CDR3 protein: CASSNHQASYEQYF
CDR3 DNA: TGTGCCAGCTCAAACCATCAGGCAAGCTACGAGCAGTACTTC

V gene: TRBV29-1
clone size: NA
CDR3 length: 10
D gene: NA
J gene: TRBJ2-1
CDR3 protein: CSGGVNEQFF
CDR3 DNA: TGCAGCGGGGGGGTTAATGAGCAGTTCTTC

V gene: TRBV18
clone size: once
CDR3 length: 14
D gene: TRBD2
J gene: TRBJ2-1
CDR3 protein: CASSIAGGGNEQFF
CDR3 DNA: TGTGCCAGCTCCATAGCGGGAGGCGGAAATGAGCAGTTCTTC

V gene: TRBV14
clone size: NA
CDR3 length: 21
D gene: TRBD2
J gene: TRBJ2-3
CDR3 protein: CASSQRAPGLAGLRATDTQYF
CDR3 DNA: TGTGCCAGCAGCCAAAGGGCTCCGGGACTAGCGGGATTAAGGGCGACAGATACGCAGTATTTT

V gene: TRBV6-5
clone size: NA
CDR3 length: 15
D gene: NA
J gene: TRBJ1-5
CDR3 protein: CASSYSGVTNQPQHF
CDR3 DNA: TGTGCCAGCAGTTACTCCGGGGTTACCAATCAGCCCCAGCATTTT

V gene: TRBV5-1
clone size: NA
CDR3 length: 14
D gene: TRBD1
J gene: TRBJ1-4
CDR3 protein: CASSWDSPLEKLFF
CDR3 DNA: TGCGCCAGCAGCTGGGACAGTCCCTTAGAAAAACTGTTTTTT

V gene: TRBV9
clone size: NA
CDR3 length: 16
D gene: NA
J gene: TRBJ2-5
CDR3 protein: CASSSIRDTFQETQYF
CDR3 DNA: TGTGCCAGCAGCTCCATCCGGGACACCTTCCAAGAGACCCAGTACTTC

V gene: TRBV28
clone size: NA
CDR3 length: 14
D gene: NA
J gene: TRBJ2-2
CDR3 protein: CASSLGPLPGELFF
CDR3 DNA: TGTGCCAGCAGTTTGGGTCCTTTGCCCGGGGAGCTGTTTTTT

V gene: TRBV28
clone size: NA
CDR3 length: 17
D gene: TRBD2
J gene: TRBJ2-1
CDR3 protein: CASSPGTGGVAYNEQFF
CDR3 DNA: TGTGCCAGCAGTCCAGGGACGGGAGGGGTAGCCTACAATGAGCAGTTCTTC

V gene: TRBV7-3
clone size: once
CDR3 length: 14
D gene: NA
J gene: TRBJ2-2
CDR3 protein: CASSDSPNTGELFF
CDR3 DNA: TGTGCCAGCAGCGACAGTCCGAACACCGGGGAGCTGTTTTTT

V gene: TRBV4-1
clone size: few
CDR3 length: 18
D gene: NA
J gene: TRBJ1-2
CDR3 protein: CASSQGAGQAEANYGYTF
CDR3 DNA: TGCGCCAGCAGCCAAGGGGCGGGGCAAGCGGAGGCTAACTATGGCTACACCTTC

V gene: TRBV7-9
clone size: NA
CDR3 length: 13
D gene: NA
J gene: TRBJ2-5
CDR3 protein: CASSQLGPQPQYF
CDR3 DNA: TGTGCCAGCAGCCAACTAGGTCCCCAGCCCCAGTACTTC

V gene: TRBV18
clone size: NA
CDR3 length: 12
D gene: NA
J gene: TRBJ1-2
CDR3 protein: CASSLQSYGYTF
CDR3 DNA: TGTGCCAGCTCCCTACAGAGCTATGGCTACACCTTC

V gene: TRBV30
clone size: NA
CDR3 length: 12
D gene: NA
J gene: TRBJ2-1
CDR3 protein: CAWSGVPHWGFF
CDR3 DNA: TGTGCCTGGAGTGGTGTCCCTCACTGGGGGTTCTTC

V gene: TRBV9
clone size: NA
CDR3 length: 15
D gene: NA
J gene: TRBJ1-4
CDR3 protein: CASSINVGADEKLFF
CDR3 DNA: TGTGCCAGCAGCATAAATGTCGGGGCGGATGAAAAACTGTTTTTT

V gene: TRBV7-9
clone size: few
CDR3 length: 17
D gene: TRBD1
J gene: TRBJ1-1
CDR3 protein: CASSQSGQGKVNTEAFF
CDR3 DNA: TGTGCCAGCAGCCAAAGTGGACAGGGAAAGGTAAACACTGAAGCTTTCTTT

V gene: TRBV20-1
clone size: NA
CDR3 length: 9
D gene: NA
J gene: TRBJ2-7
CDR3 protein: CSASYEQYF
CDR3 DNA: TGCAGTGCTAGCTACGAGCAGTACTTC

V gene: TRBV11-2
clone size: NA
CDR3 length: 13
D gene: NA
J gene: TRBJ1-1
CDR3 protein: CASSKYSAQGAFF
CDR3 DNA: TGTGCCAGCAGTAAATACTCGGCTCAGGGAGCTTTCTTT

V gene: TRBV6-1
clone size: NA
CDR3 length: 14
D gene: NA
J gene: TRBJ1-4
CDR3 protein: CASKLNRWNEKLFF
CDR3 DNA: TGTGCCAGCAAATTAAACAGGTGGAATGAAAAACTGTTTTTT

V gene: TRBV5-1
clone size: NA
CDR3 length: 14
D gene: NA
J gene: TRBJ2-3
CDR3 protein: CASSLDGYTDTQYF
CDR3 DNA: TGCGCCAGCAGCTTGGACGGTTACACAGATACGCAGTATTTT

V gene: TRBV11-3
clone size: NA
CDR3 length: 14
D gene: TRBD1
J gene: TRBJ2-2
CDR3 protein: CASSYHTGAGELFF
CDR3 DNA: TGTGCCAGCAGCTATCATACAGGGGCCGGGGAGCTGTTTTTT

V gene: TRBV1
clone size: few
CDR3 length: 13
D gene: NA
J gene: TRBJ1-6
CDR3 protein: CTSSQATGPPLHF
CDR3 DNA: TGCACCAGCAGCCAAGCCACAGGGCCACCCCTCCACTTT

V gene: TRBV5-5
clone size: NA
CDR3 length: 14
D gene: TRBD1
J gene: TRBJ1-2
CDR3 protein: CASSPRDRDGGYTF
CDR3 DNA: TGTGCCAGCAGCCCGAGGGACAGGGATGGTGGCTACACCTTC

V gene: TRBV5-1
clone size: NA
CDR3 length: 13
D gene: NA
J gene: TRBJ2-1
CDR3 protein: CASSSYTANEQFF
CDR3 DNA: TGCGCCAGCAGCTCCTACACCGCCAATGAGCAGTTCTTC

V gene: TRBV2
clone size: few
CDR3 length: 13
D gene: NA
J gene: TRBJ1-2
CDR3 protein: CASSATVSYGYTF
CDR3 DNA: TGTGCCAGCAGTGCTACAGTATCCTATGGCTACACCTTC

V gene: TRBV29-1
clone size: once
CDR3 length: 11
D gene: NA
J gene: TRBJ2-7
CDR3 protein: CSVGYSYEQYF
CDR3 DNA: TGCAGCGTTGGGTATTCCTACGAGCAGTACTTC

V gene: TRBV27
clone size: NA
CDR3 length: 13
D gene: NA
J gene: TRBJ1-1
CDR3 protein: CASSSGGSTEAFF
CDR3 DNA: TGTGCCAGCAGTTCCGGGGGGTCCACTGAAGCTTTCTTT

V gene: TRBV23-1
clone size: NA
CDR3 length: 17
D gene: TRBD2
J gene: TRBJ2-3
CDR3 protein: CASSQSPGRGAVDTQYF
CDR3 DNA: TGCGCCAGCAGTCAATCGCCTGGGCGGGGGGCGGTAGATACGCAGTATTTT

V gene: TRBV6-6
clone size: few
CDR3 length: 12
D gene: NA
J gene: TRBJ1-1
CDR3 protein: CASSYEQTEAFF
CDR3 DNA: TGTGCCAGCAGTTACGAGCAAACTGAAGCTTTCTTT

V gene: TRBV25-1
clone size: NA
CDR3 length: 15
D gene: NA
J gene: TRBJ1-6
CDR3 protein: CASSESGSYNSPLHF
CDR3 DNA: TGTGCCAGCAGTGAATCTGGCTCCTATAATTCACCCCTCCACTTT

V gene: TRBV10-3
clone size: once
CDR3 length: 15
D gene: TRBD2
J gene: TRBJ2-5
CDR3 protein: CAIGPGLAGLETQYF
CDR3 DNA: TGTGCCATCGGTCCGGGACTAGCGGGATTGGAGACCCAGTACTTC

V gene: TRBV5-1
clone size: NA
CDR3 length: 13
D gene: TRBD1
J gene: TRBJ2-2
CDR3 protein: CASSADRAGELFF
CDR3 DNA: TGCGCCAGCAGCGCGGACAGGGCCGGGGAGCTGTTTTTT

V gene: TRBV4-2
clone size: NA
CDR3 length: 14
D gene: NA
J gene: TRBJ2-5
CDR3 protein: CASSLPGAGETQYF
CDR3 DNA: TGTGCCAGCAGCCTCCCTGGGGCGGGGGAGACCCAGTACTTC

V gene: TRBV6-1
clone size: NA
CDR3 length: 15
D gene: NA
J gene: TRBJ1-5
CDR3 protein: CASSVNRDGNQPQHF
CDR3 DNA: TGTGCCAGCAGTGTCAACAGGGATGGCAATCAGCCCCAGCATTTT

V gene: TRBV11-2
clone size: NA
CDR3 length: 16
D gene: TRBD1
J gene: TRBJ1-4
CDR3 protein: CASSLLRDSLNEKLFF
CDR3 DNA: TGTGCCAGCAGCTTACTGCGGGACAGCTTGAATGAAAAACTGTTTTTT

V gene: TRBV5-4
clone size: NA
CDR3 length: 15
D gene: TRBD1
J gene: TRBJ2-1
CDR3 protein: CASSSPGQGGNEQFF
CDR3 DNA: TGTGCCAGCAGCTCTCCCGGACAGGGAGGCAATGAGCAGTTCTTC

V gene: TRBV9
clone size: NA
CDR3 length: 16
D gene: TRBD2
J gene: TRBJ2-1
CDR3 protein: CASSIGTSGGEDEQFF
CDR3 DNA: TGTGCCAGCAGCATAGGGACTAGCGGAGGAGAGGATGAGCAGTTCTTC

V gene: TRBV7-9
clone size: NA
CDR3 length: 15
D gene: NA
J gene: TRBJ2-2
CDR3 protein: CATYGGIANTGELFF
CDR3 DNA: TGTGCCACCTACGGAGGGATTGCGAACACCGGGGAGCTGTTTTTT

V gene: TRBV7-9
clone size: NA
CDR3 length: 15
D gene: TRBD1
J gene: TRBJ1-1
CDR3 protein: CASSQPDRGITEAFF
CDR3 DNA: TGTGCCAGCAGCCAGCCGGACAGGGGAATCACTGAAGCTTTCTTT